These T cell receptor beta chains were read from a single sample in a study of CD8 T cells in ankylosing spondylitis. TCRdb recomputed calls from the 5' RACE reads with MiXCR, one row per CDR3 protein. Of about 450,000 distinct CDR3 sequences in the sample, approximately 26% are singletons; the top ten hold 0.75% to 0.9%. The specimen sequenced was blood, either unsorted or a sorted T cell fraction (not recorded which). These receptors were obtained from a male donor with ankylosing spondylitis. The CDR3 runs from the conserved cysteine through the conserved F or W. D genes are given only for firm matches. Clone size, where shown, is once, few, many, or a class for clones that have expanded.

clone_size: few; v_call: TRBV12-5; d_call: -; j_call: TRBJ1-1; cdr3_aa: CASGAPGDSEAFF
clone_size: few; v_call: TRBV6-1; d_call: -; j_call: TRBJ1-1; cdr3_aa: CASRQGQTTEAFF
clone_size: -; v_call: TRBV10-3; d_call: TRBD1; j_call: TRBJ2-7; cdr3_aa: CAISGSPGQGAYEQYF
clone_size: -; v_call: TRBV21-1; d_call: -; j_call: TRBJ2-2; cdr3_aa: CASSPRGEVAPGELFF
clone_size: -; v_call: TRBV20-1; d_call: -; j_call: TRBJ1-3; cdr3_aa: CSAEGHYSGNTIYF
clone_size: -; v_call: TRBV5-1; d_call: TRBD1; j_call: TRBJ1-1; cdr3_aa: CASSLWPDRANTEAFF
clone_size: -; v_call: TRBV27; d_call: -; j_call: TRBJ1-4; cdr3_aa: CASSLLQDGKLFF
clone_size: few; v_call: TRBV24-1; d_call: -; j_call: TRBJ2-1; cdr3_aa: CAIHDPGGHEQFF
clone_size: -; v_call: TRBV5-1; d_call: -; j_call: TRBJ2-2; cdr3_aa: CACFKTGTGELFF
clone_size: few; v_call: TRBV20-1; d_call: -; j_call: TRBJ2-1; cdr3_aa: CSARVHRESGRGQFF
clone_size: -; v_call: TRBV10-3; d_call: -; j_call: TRBJ1-5; cdr3_aa: CANGGPNQPQHF
clone_size: few; v_call: TRBV10-3; d_call: TRBD2; j_call: TRBJ2-5; cdr3_aa: CAISTGTSGSETQYF
clone_size: -; v_call: TRBV6-2/TRBV6-3; d_call: -; j_call: TRBJ2-1; cdr3_aa: CASSFVSGGIYNEQFF
clone_size: -; v_call: TRBV7-6; d_call: -; j_call: TRBJ2-5; cdr3_aa: CASSLTVLGGGETQYF
clone_size: -; v_call: TRBV3-1; d_call: -; j_call: TRBJ2-5; cdr3_aa: CASSPVRVLQETQYF
clone_size: many; v_call: TRBV11-3; d_call: TRBD1; j_call: TRBJ2-5; cdr3_aa: CASSPDRGRQETQYF
clone_size: few; v_call: TRBV15; d_call: TRBD2; j_call: TRBJ2-6; cdr3_aa: CATSRDSASGPMGANVLTF
clone_size: -; v_call: TRBV5-1; d_call: TRBD1; j_call: TRBJ2-1; cdr3_aa: CASSLERTGSYNEQFF
clone_size: few; v_call: TRBV5-1; d_call: -; j_call: TRBJ2-1; cdr3_aa: CASGVGAGYNEQFF
clone_size: -; v_call: TRBV5-1; d_call: TRBD1; j_call: TRBJ1-2; cdr3_aa: CASSYGTGDGYTF
clone_size: -; v_call: TRBV5-6; d_call: -; j_call: TRBJ2-1; cdr3_aa: CASRAQGFNEQFF
clone_size: few; v_call: TRBV7-2; d_call: -; j_call: TRBJ2-7; cdr3_aa: CASSWGGPSSYEQYF
clone_size: few; v_call: TRBV7-6; d_call: TRBD2; j_call: TRBJ2-1; cdr3_aa: CASSLQLAGQNEQFF
clone_size: -; v_call: TRBV20-1; d_call: TRBD1; j_call: TRBJ2-7; cdr3_aa: CSARDIPTGWNEQYF
clone_size: few; v_call: TRBV20-1; d_call: TRBD2; j_call: TRBJ2-3; cdr3_aa: CSARDISGGGDTQYF